These 12 T cell receptor beta chains originate from one sample sequenced in a study of vaccination and CD4 T cells after COVID-19 (dated by TCRdb to between 2021 and 2023). Libraries were constructed by PCR. TCRdb records Illumina iSeq 100 as the sequencer. DNA from cultured CD4+ T cells was subjected to TCR sequencing with the Oncomine TCR Beta short-read assay at the Johns Hopkins FTIC core. The raw public reads went through TCRdb reprocessing: fastp at Q25, MiXCR clone calling, in-frame beta chains kept. Each entry merges the rows of one CDR3 protein and shows their most common DNA and genes. The sample yields several thousand distinct CDR3 sequences; about 70% were counted once. In total, the top ten clones hold 20% of the sample. No antigen has been identified for these receptors. The sample's treatment or condition label, in plain terms: approximately nine-day PBMC culture with coronavirus spike peptide pools or control peptides (ViraFEST assay).

The sequencing here drew on cultured CD4+ T cells from blood, taken after SARS-CoV-2 vaccination. Every receptor here comes from a human donor with COVID-19.

As DNA, the CDR3 is TGTGCCAGCAGCCAAAGTGGGGGGCGGAACTATGGCTACACCTTC. Protein product: CASSQSGGRNYGYTF. J is TRBJ1-2 and V is TRBV4-2; D may be TRBD1 (6 bases). Trimming left V 2 bases short and J 2 bases short, with 12 bases between. The CDR3 is 15 amino acids. The germline V gene has CDR1 LGHNA and CDR2 YNFKEQ.

The chain has TRBV7-8 and TRBJ1-6, with 9 bases matching TRBD1. The CDR3 consists of 16 residues. Trimming at V came to 6 bases and at J to 7 bases, leaving 10 bases not matched to a gene. Per the germline V gene, CDR1 is SGHVS and CDR2 is FQNEAQ. CDR3 loop: CASRATGGPLNSPLHF. CDR3 DNA sequence: TGTGCCAGCAGAGCAACAGGGGGCCCCCTGAATTCACCCCTCCACTTT.

This clonotype was detected a few times. The V gene is TRBV20-1, the J gene TRBJ1-5, with a tentative D call TRBD1 (6 bases). CDR3 size: 17 residues. Germline values: CDR1 DFQATT, CDR2 SNEGSKA (reference sequence). V was pared by 0 bases and J by 0 bases, with 15 bases between. In DNA form, the CDR3 reads TGCAGTGCTAGAGATCGCGTCAGGGGTTATAGCAATCAGCCCCAGCATTTT. Translating it yields CSARDRVRGYSNQPQHF.

The V gene is TRBV20-1, the J gene TRBJ2-6; D unclear. Trimming removed 2 bases at V and 3 bases at J, with 5 bases between. The CDR3 length is 13 residues. Germline V CDR1 and CDR2: DFQATT, SNEGSKA (reference sequence). The CDR3 sequence is CSARPNGANVLTF. CDR3 coding DNA: TGCAGTGCTAGACCCAATGGGGCCAACGTCCTGACTTTC.

The count of this clonotype is one. The rearrangement uses TRBV4-3 and TRBJ1-6; weak D call: TRBD1 (6 bases). This CDR3 region has 17 residues. CDR1 LGHNA and CDR2 YSLEER come from the germline V gene. Trimming left V 1 base short and J 7 bases short, with 17 bases between. CDR3 residues: CASSQVGTSRGNSPLHF. The CDR3 nucleotides read TGCGCCAGCAGCCAAGTAGGGACATCCCGTGGGAATTCACCCCTCCACTTT.

The table lists this clonotype with a count of one. This chain connects TRBV19 to TRBJ2-1, with 13 bases aligning to TRBD2. V lost 8 bases to trimming and J lost 0 bases; unmatched junction nucleotides: 7. The germline gives CDR1 LNHDA, CDR2 SQIVND (reference sequence). The CDR3 spans 17 residues. The CDR3 DNA reads TGTGCCAGTGGCACTAGCGGGGGGGCGAGCTCCTACAATGAGCAGTTCTTC. It is translated as CASGTSGGASSYNEQFF.

The gene calls are TRBV6-2 or TRBV6-3 and TRBJ1-6; a possible D gene is TRBD1 (5 bases). CDR1 MNHEY and CDR2 SVGEGT come from the germline V gene. V was shortened by 8 bases and J by 10 bases, with 24 bases between the two germline ends. The CDR3 runs 16 residues. Written as DNA, the CDR3 is TGTGCCAGCCTAAGCGGGGATGGATCGGGGCGCTCACCCCTCCACTTT. This sequence encodes CASLSGDGSGRSPLHF.

The genes are TRBV27 and TRBJ1-6; D gene uncertain. Germline V lookup: CDR1 MNHEY, CDR2 SMNVEV (reference sequence). The CDR3 has 12 residues. V gave up 4 bases and J gave up 3 bases, with 1 base separating them. As DNA, the CDR3 is TGTGCCAGCAGTTACTATAATTCACCCCTCCACTTT. As protein: CASSYYNSPLHF.

This chain uses TRBV6-1 with TRBJ1-2; TRBD1 aligns across 8 bases. The V and J ends lost 6 bases and 4 bases, in that order; junction bases with no gene match: 10. Germline lookup yields CDR1 MNHNS and CDR2 SASEGT. This CDR3 region has 15 residues. This CDR3 reads CASRSGQGRGYGYTF. The CDR3 coding sequence is TGTGCCAGCAGATCCGGACAGGGCCGAGGCTATGGCTACACCTTC.

By proportion, this clonotype is medium-sized (0.01 to 0.1%). The CDR3 sequence is CASTPDGVKNTGELFF. CDR3 nucleotide sequence: TGTGCCAGCACCCCAGACGGGGTCAAGAACACCGGGGAGCTGTTTTTT. The chain recombines TRBV11-2 with TRBJ2-2; possibly TRBD2 for D (5 bases). Germline CDR1 and CDR2: SGHAT and FQNNGV. V was shortened by 7 bases and J by 1 base, with 16 bases between the two germline ends. CDR3 length: 16 amino acids.

V and J are TRBV2 and TRBJ2-3, with a possible D match to TRBD2 (6 bases). There are 12 residues in the CDR3. The V gene lost 6 bases and the J gene lost 5 bases, with 9 bases spanning the gap. CDR1 SNHLY and CDR2 FYNNEI come from the germline V gene. The CDR3 nucleotides are TGTGCCAGCAGAAGACTAGGAGATACGCAGTATTTT. Translating gives CASRRLGDTQYF.

This clonotype was observed a few times. The chain recombines TRBV7-2 with TRBJ2-5; D may match TRBD1 or TRBD2 (6 bases each). V lost 3 bases to trimming and J lost 5 bases, with 10 bases between them. Looked up from germline, CDR1 is SGHTA and CDR2 is FQGNSA. The CDR3 extends over 13 amino acids. CDR3 sequence: CASSFGGQETQYF. The CDR3 DNA sequence: TGTGCCAGCAGCTTTGGGGGGCAGGAGACCCAGTACTTC.